A selection of T cell receptor beta chains follows, all from one sample in a study of PD-L1 blockade in urothelial cancer. Profiled with immunoSEQ multiplex PCR; TCRdb holds only in-frame clones, not every one. The sample consists of some 120,000 clones, about 89% of them appearing once. The sequencing used PBMCs, collected around atezolizumab (anti-PD-L1) treatment. The receptors stem from a man in his sixties with urothelial cancer. Each CDR3 is given with its conserved first and last residue. The D gene is left open where the match is weak. Clone sizes are given selectively: once, few, many, or a class where the clone is expanded.

>-|TRBJ2-3|-|TRBV18
TGTGCCAGCTCACCCCCCGGGACATCAGTGGATACGCAGTATTTT
CASSPPGTSVDTQYF
>-|TRBJ1-6|-|TRBV23-1
TGCGCCAGCAGTCAATCGGGCAGAAGTAATTCACCCCTCCACTTT
CASSQSGRSNSPLHF
>TRBD2|TRBJ2-2|-|TRBV11-2
TGTGCCAGCAGAGTGACGGGGGGCACCGGGGAGCTGTTTTTT
CASRVTGGTGELFF
>TRBD1|TRBJ2-7|-|TRBV27
TGTGCCAGCAGTTTATCGTGGACAGGGGCCGAGCAGTACTTC
CASSLSWTGAEQYF
>TRBD2|TRBJ2-1|-|TRBV9
TGTGCCAGCAGCCCTCATAGCGGGAGAGGTTACAATGAGCAGTTCTTC
CASSPHSGRGYNEQFF
>-|TRBJ2-7|-|TRBV5-1
TGCGCCAGCAGCTTGGTGGGGGCGGTCTACGAGCAGTACTTC
CASSLVGAVYEQYF
>-|TRBJ2-7|-|TRBV19
TGTGCCAGTAGTAGACCGACAGATAACTCCTACGAGCAGTACTTC
CASSRPTDNSYEQYF
>TRBD2|TRBJ2-3|-|TRBV5-1
TGCGCCAGCAGCTTGGGGGGGACTAGTATCTCCTACACAGATACGCAGTATTTT
CASSLGGTSISYTDTQYF
>TRBD2|TRBJ2-2|few|TRBV12-5
TGTGCTAGTGGTTTGGTACTACTAGCGGGGAACACCGGGGAGCTGTTTTTT
CASGLVLLAGNTGELFF
>TRBD2|TRBJ2-1|-|TRBV6-5
TGTGCCAGCATGAATAGCGGGAGAAACAATGAGCAGTTCTTC
CASMNSGRNNEQFF
>TRBD1|TRBJ2-1|-|TRBV9
TGTGCCAGCAGCGTAACGACAGGGGGCGAGCAGTTCTTC
CASSVTTGGEQFF
>-|TRBJ1-3|-|TRBV29-1
TGCAGCGTTGAAGATACGGGGTACGGAAACACCATATATTTT
CSVEDTGYGNTIYF
>TRBD2|TRBJ2-3|-|TRBV19
TGTGCCAGTAGTATAGATCAGAGCGGGAGAGGAGATACGCAGTATTTT
CASSIDQSGRGDTQYF
>-|TRBJ2-7|-|TRBV5-4
TGTGCCAGCAGCTTGGACGGCTCCTACGAGCAGTACTTC
CASSLDGSYEQYF
>-|TRBJ1-2|-|TRBV27
TGTGCCAGCAGGGGGGGACGAGGGGCGCTAAGAAATGGCTACACCTTC
CASRGGRGALRNGYTF
>-|TRBJ2-4|-|TRBV2
TGTGCCAGCAGCCAGACTGAGTTGAACATTCAGTACTTC
CASSQTELNIQYF
>-|TRBJ2-7|few|TRBV6-1
TGTGCCAGCACTCCGCAGAGGAGCTCCTACGAGCAGTACTTC
CASTPQRSSYEQYF
>-|TRBJ1-2|-|TRBV7-9
TGTGCCAGCAGCTTAGTCGAGTTGGGCTACACCTTC
CASSLVELGYTF
>-|TRBJ1-5|once|TRBV7-9
TGTGCCAGCAGCCGAGGTGTTAGCAATCAGCCCCAGCATTTT
CASSRGVSNQPQHF
>TRBD1|TRBJ1-5|-|TRBV5-1
TGCGCCAGCAGCTGGACAGGGGATGGAAATCAGCCCCAGCATTTT
CASSWTGDGNQPQHF
>-|TRBJ2-4|once|TRBV2
TGTGCCAGCAGTGAAGACCGGGGTGGAAACATTCAGTACTTC
CASSEDRGGNIQYF
>TRBD2|TRBJ2-1|-|TRBV5-1
TGCGCCAGCAGCTTGGGGGGGGGAGTGGGTAATGAGCAGTTCTTC
CASSLGGGVGNEQFF
>TRBD2|TRBJ2-1|once|TRBV7-8
TGTGCCAGCAGCTTAGATAGCGGGGGGGCGTACAATGAGCAGTTCTTC
CASSLDSGGAYNEQFF
>-|TRBJ1-6|-|TRBV9
TGTGCCAGCAGCCAAGGGGTCACCCTCCACTTT
CASSQGVTLHF
>TRBD1|TRBJ2-7|-|TRBV5-1
TGCGCCAGCAGCTTGGGACAGGGCCGCTACGAGCAGTACTTC
CASSLGQGRYEQYF
>TRBD2|TRBJ2-5|-|TRBV19
TGTGCCAGTAGCTCAATGGGGGGGGTAGAGACCCAGTACTTC
CASSSMGGVETQYF
>-|TRBJ2-7|-|TRBV7-9
TGTGCCAGCAGCCCCCGAGTAGCGGCCGAGCAGTACTTC
CASSPRVAAEQYF
>TRBD2|TRBJ2-7|-|TRBV6-1
TGTGCCAGCAGTGCTGTTAGCGGGGACTACGAGCAGTACTTC
CASSAVSGDYEQYF
>-|TRBJ1-5|-|TRBV27
TGTGCCAGCAGTTTGCGGACAGCGAATCAGCCCCAGCATTTT
CASSLRTANQPQHF
>TRBD1|TRBJ1-5|-|TRBV11-2
TGTGCCAGCACGGGACAGCCCGATCAGCCCCAGCATTTT
CASTGQPDQPQHF
>TRBD2|TRBJ2-1|-|TRBV2
TGTGCCAGCAAGCAGGGGCTAGCGGGGAGTGAGCAGTTCTTC
CASKQGLAGSEQFF
>-|TRBJ2-7|-|TRBV18
TGTGCCAGCTCAGCGACAGGCACCTCCTACGAGCAGTACTTC
CASSATGTSYEQYF
>TRBD1|TRBJ2-7|-|TRBV5-1
TGCGCCAGCAGCAAACAGGGGGAAGGCGAGCAGTACTTC
CASSKQGEGEQYF
>-|TRBJ1-2|-|TRBV19
TGTGCCAGTAGTATAGAGGGGTCCCGGCGGGATGGCTACACCTTC
CASSIEGSRRDGYTF
>-|TRBJ2-1|few|TRBV27
TGTGCCAGCAGTCCGCGTAACAATGAGCAGTTCTTC
CASSPRNNEQFF
>-|TRBJ2-1|once|TRBV28
TGTGCCAGCAGTTTTCTGGGGAGCTCCTACAATGAGCAGTTCTTC
CASSFLGSSYNEQFF
>TRBD1|TRBJ2-5|-|TRBV7-2
TGTGCCAGCAGCTTTACAGGGGGACAGACCCAGTACTTC
CASSFTGGQTQYF
>-|TRBJ2-5|-|TRBV7-6
TGTGCCAGCAGCTTAGCCGCGGGGAGGGAGACCCAGTACTTC
CASSLAAGRETQYF
>TRBD2|TRBJ2-1|-|TRBV5-1
TGCGCCAGCAGCTGGGGGGGATGGGAGACGCCGTCAAGTGAGCAGTTCTTC
CASSWGGWETPSSEQFF